This entry lists 16 T cell receptor beta chains sequenced from one sample in a study of naive and memory T cell subsets. Study-level results: Especially in CD8 cells, naive repertoires contained a few larger clonotypes, possibly CD45RA-re-expressing memory cells.

The beta constant-region primer was an equimolar mix of two oligonucleotides covering TRBC1 and TRBC2. Four rounds of PCR amplified the ligated cDNA using nested alpha and beta constant-region primers plus SP2. TCRdb analysed the UMI-ligation and nested PCR reads with MiXCR anew, one entry per CDR3 protein. The repertoire holds over 100,000 distinct CDR3 sequences, with more than 12% as singletons. These receptors' antigens are unknown. Specimen: naive CD8+ T cells from blood. These receptor sequences come from a human donor in good health.

The V call is TRBV24-1, the J call TRBJ2-1, with D unclear. Germline V gene data show CDR1 as KGHDR and CDR2 as SFDVKD. V lost 1 base and J lost 8, with 5 bases in between. The CDR3 runs 12 residues. This CDR3 is CATSDLRDEQFF. CDR3 coding DNA: TGTGCCACCAGTGATTTACGCGATGAGCAGTTCTTC.

This chain links TRBV9 with TRBJ2-7; maybe TRBD2 (6 bases). The germline CDR1 and CDR2 sequences are SGDLS and YYNGEE. The CDR3 totals 12 residues. V lost 4 bases and J lost 5, with 10 bases in between. The CDR3 region is CASSRRGDEQYF. DNA for the CDR3: TGTGCCAGCAGCCGGAGGGGAGACGAGCAGTACTTC.

CDR3 DNA: TGTGCTAGTGGCCCCGCGCACCCCGGGACAGAAGATACGCAGTATTTT. Translation: CASGPAHPGTEDTQYF. The chain combines TRBV12-5 with TRBJ2-3; 7 bases are shared with TRBD1. J was trimmed by 5 bases and V by 6 bases; bases with no gene match: 14. Germline loops: CDR1 LGHNT, CDR2 FRNRAP. The CDR3 contains 16 residues. Full variable domain (rest looked up from reference TRBV12-5 and TRBJ2-3): DARVTQTPRHKVTEMGQEVTMRCQPILGHNTVFWYRQTMMQGLELLAYFRNRAPLDDSGMPKDRFSAEMPDATLATLKIQPSEPRDSAVYFCASGPAHPGTEDTQYFGPGTRLTVL.

The rearrangement links TRBV4-3 to TRBJ2-1; 9 bases fit TRBD2. With V trimmed by 4 bases and J by 8 bases, 9 bases remained unmatched. This CDR3 is built from 15 residues. Germline V gene sequence: CDR1 LGHNA, CDR2 YSLEER. The CDR3 DNA follows: TGCGCCAGCAGCCGCATAGCGGGAGTAGTTGATGAGCAGTTCTTC. It is translated as CASSRIAGVVDEQFF.

This clonotype has at least ten counts. The rearrangement uses TRBV6-1 and TRBJ2-7; 14 bases line up with TRBD2. J lost 11 bases, V lost 4 bases, and 7 bases had no gene match. Germline values: CDR1 MNHNS, CDR2 SASEGT. The CDR3 is 14 amino acids. The CDR3 sequence: CASSGGTSGRSEYF. The CDR3 DNA follows: TGTGCCAGCAGTGGCGGGACTAGCGGGAGAAGTGAGTACTTC.

The chain employs TRBV28 and TRBJ2-7, with no clear D. The germline V gene has CDR1 MDHEN and CDR2 SYDVKM. This CDR3 has 16 amino acids. With 6 bases removed from V and 2 bases from J, the gap between germline ends came to 20 bases. CDR3 DNA sequence: TGTGCCAGCAGCTCCCATTTTTCGGGCGGCCCCTACGAGCAGTACTTC. Protein product: CASSSHFSGGPYEQYF.

This clonotype was observed a handful of times. A junction boundary mismatches the germline segment, possibly from a read error. The rearrangement uses TRBV12-3 or TRBV12-4 and TRBJ2-7; D is uncertain. This CDR3 comprises 14 residues. Here the CDR3 reads CASSIAASSYEQYF. The CDR3 DNA reads as TGTGCCAGCAGTATAGCAGCGAGCTCCTACGAGCAGTACTTC.

The chain links TRBV5-8 to TRBJ1-1; no reliable D call. The CDR3 sequence is 12 residues long. Germline V gene sequence: CDR1 SGHTS, CDR2 YDEGEE. The V and J ends lost 9 bases and 8 bases respectively, with 17 bases between them. The DNA for the CDR3 is TGTGCCAACTGGATGGACGGGATAGAAGCTTTCTTT. This translates into CANWMDGIEAFF.

The chain joins TRBV12-3 or TRBV12-4 to TRBJ2-7; 8 positions match TRBD2. V shed 5 bases and J 7 bases; nucleotides not matched to a gene: 7. The CDR3 loop spans 13 amino acids. In DNA form, the CDR3 reads TGTGCCAGCAGTGCAGCGGGAGAGGGGGAGCAGTACTTC. Translating gives CASSAAGEGEQYF.

This clonotype was seen a handful of times. This chain connects TRBV7-9 to TRBJ2-1; the D gene could be TRBD1 or TRBD2 (5 bases each). V lost 1 base and J lost 9, with 31 bases in between. Germline CDR1 is SEHNR and CDR2 is FQNEAQ (reference sequence). The CDR3 loop spans 20 amino acids. In DNA, the CDR3 is TGTGCCAGCAGCTTAGTGAGAGTTGGGGAAGGGACCGCGCGTTGGGGTGAGCAGTTCTTC. As protein: CASSLVRVGEGTARWGEQFF.

The chain is built from TRBV7-9 and TRBJ2-1; 11 bases map to TRBD2. CDR1 is SEHNR, CDR2 FQNEAQ, per germline (reference sequence). J lost 8 bases, V lost 6 bases, and 9 bases had no gene match. The CDR3 length is 15 residues. CDR3 amino acids: CASRELAGVFDEQFF. The CDR3 DNA is TGTGCCAGCAGGGAACTAGCGGGAGTCTTCGATGAGCAGTTCTTC. The full variable domain, its missing parts supplied by reference TRBV7-9 and TRBJ2-1, is DTGVSQNPRHKITKRGQNVTFRCDPISEHNRLYWYRQTLGQGPEFLTYFQNEAQLEKSRLLSDRFSAERPKGSFSTLEIQRTEQGDSAMYLCASRELAGVFDEQFFGPGTRLTVL.

The sample holds a few counts of this clonotype. The CDR3 reads CASRVADSYEQYF. Written as DNA, the CDR3 is TGCGCCAGCCGGGTGGCAGATAGCTACGAGCAGTACTTC. This chain uses TRBV5-1 with TRBJ2-7; no clear D. Germline CDR1 is SGHRS and CDR2 is YFSETQ. With 7 bases removed from V and 3 bases from J, the gap between germline ends came to 14 bases. The length of the CDR3 is 13 residues.

This clonotype was counted only a few times. The V and J genes are TRBV4-3 and TRBJ2-3; D remains unclear. This CDR3 region has 13 residues. Germline V CDR1 and CDR2: LGHNA, YSLEER. Trimming cost V 1 base and J 6 bases, with 8 bases left between them. For the CDR3, the DNA is TGCGCCAGCAGCCAAGGACCCCCGGATACGCAGTATTTT. Its protein is CASSQGPPDTQYF.

The genes are TRBV14 and TRBJ1-2; D is unresolved. From germline, CDR1 is SGHDN and CDR2 FVKESK. CDR3 length equals 13 residues. Trimming took 3 bases from V and 0 from J, leaving 5 bases between them. CDR3 region: CASSQLTNYGYTF. In DNA form, the CDR3 reads TGTGCCAGCAGCCAGTTGACTAACTATGGCTACACCTTC.

The chain carries TRBV19 and TRBJ2-1; the match to TRBD2 covers 13 bases. The J segment lost 7 bases and the V segment lost 6 bases, leaving 6 bases of the junction unmatched. Germline CDR1 is LNHDA and CDR2 is SQIVND (reference sequence). CDR3 length: 15 residues. CDR3: CASSWTSGSLNEQFF. In DNA, the CDR3 is TGTGCCAGTAGCTGGACTAGCGGGAGTTTGAATGAGCAGTTCTTC.

The chain has TRBV5-6 and TRBJ1-3; the D is unclear. Trimming removed 1 base from V and 0 bases from J, with 5 bases in between. Germline V gene lookup returns CDR1 SGHDT and CDR2 YYEEEE. CDR3 length equals 14 residues. The CDR3 region has the DNA TGTGCCAGCAGCTTGTGGGGCTCTGGAAACACCATATATTTT. Its protein is CASSLWGSGNTIYF.